This TCR beta chain was sequenced in a study of radiotherapy plus CTLA-4 blockade in lung cancer. The CDR3 sequence is 16 residues long. Deletions cut 6 bases from V and 7 bases from J, with 22 bases between. Per germline, CDR1 SNHLY and CDR2 FYNNEI. Here immunoSEQ multiplex PCR was the method, and the copy in TCRdb shows in-frame clones only, minus some. Here the sample spans roughly 68,000 clones, around four fifths being singletons. This rearrangement joins TRBV2 to TRBJ1-5; weak D call: TRBD1 (6 bases). The sequence was collected from a human donor with non-small cell lung cancer who had a complete response to radiotherapy plus ipilimumab. Material: peripheral blood, obtained from a patient treated with radiotherapy plus ipilimumab. In DNA form, the CDR3 reads TGTGCCAGCAGACTCCTCTCGGACAGATCGTTACAGCCCCAGCATTTT. The encoded protein is CASRLLSDRSLQPQHF.